This TCR beta chain was obtained from a study of post-analysis software for immune sequencing data. Study summary: Recorded disease courses covered relapsing-remitting, secondary progressive and progressive-relapsing multiple sclerosis. Some patients had no subtype annotation.

Study-wide results and caveats: In patients, TRBV5-6, TRBV5-1 and TRBV20-1 belonged to roughly 5 TRBV segments found more frequently than in controls. When compared against controls, multiple sclerosis patients showed significantly lower normalized Chao1 diversity. When the samples were clustered directly with F measure, those that had been prepared in the same batch showed strong co-clustering.

Unique molecular identifiers tagged the TCR beta cDNA libraries. Starting from approximately 1 to 10 million T cells, the study yielded 500,000 or so cDNA molecules. Each CDR3 protein is one row after TCRdb ran MiXCR on the PCR reads. Here the sample spans 740,000 or so distinct CDR3 sequences, about 57% being singletons. A word on this clonotype: Its antigen remains unknown.

V shed 6 bases and J shed 1 base, with 19 bases lying between them. The CDR3 is made up of 16 amino acids. Sequenced material: blood. V gene TRBV12-3 or TRBV12-4 combines with J gene TRBJ2-7; D unresolved. The TCR was taken from a girl aged 5-17 years with multiple sclerosis. CDR3 nucleotides: TGTGCCAGCAGCCGAATATCAATGGTGTCGTCCTACGAGCAGTACTTC. Translation gives CASSRISMVSSYEQYF.